The 27 T cell receptor beta chains given below trace back to one sample, sequenced in a study of radiation and T cells in renal cell carcinoma. Using immunoSEQ multiplex PCR, the repertoire was profiled, and TCRdb retains in-frame clones only, with some absent. The table shows 15,000 to 20,000 clones, with under 70% occurring only once. Treatment given: treatment-naive control, cytoreductive nephrectomy. Here the sequenced sample was tumor tissue, taken from a patient whose treatment was nephrectomy without radiotherapy. Receptors were obtained from a man aged 35-49 years with renal cell carcinoma.

In its sample, this clone was seen once. CDR3 coding DNA: TGTGCCAGCAGTTACTCGAGGACAGAATTTGAAAAACTGTTTTTT. Its translation: CASSYSRTEFEKLFF. The V call is TRBV6-6, the J call TRBJ1-4; possible D gene TRBD1, 6 bases. Germline V gene lookup returns CDR1 MNHNY and CDR2 SVGAGI (reference sequence). The V end lost 0 bases, the J end lost 7 bases, and 12 bases lay between the germline ends. The CDR3 runs to 15 residues.

The gene calls are TRBV4-1 and TRBJ1-4; 7 nucleotides match TRBD1. The CDR3 length is 16 residues. The V and J ends lost 1 base and 7 bases, in that order; junction bases with no gene match: 9. Per germline, CDR1 MGHRA and CDR2 YSYEKL. The CDR3 protein is CASSQGGQVQFEKLFF. DNA of the CDR3: TGCGCCAGCAGCCAAGGCGGACAGGTCCAATTTGAAAAACTGTTTTTT.

In its sample, this clone was seen once. The rearrangement uses TRBV2 and TRBJ1-1; D gene unclear. The V gene lost 6 bases and the J gene lost 0 bases, with 8 bases spanning the gap. The CDR3 runs to 13 residues. The germline V gene encodes CDR1 SNHLY and CDR2 FYNNEI. The CDR3 DNA reads TGTGCCAGCAGCAATAGTTTGAACACTGAAGCTTTCTTT. It is translated as CASSNSLNTEAFF.

The V and J genes are TRBV18 and TRBJ2-2; D gene uncertain. Trimming left V 3 bases short and J 4 bases short, with 15 bases between. CDR1 and CDR2 from the germline V gene are KGHSH and LQKENI. This CDR3 is built from 16 residues. CDR3 in DNA: TGTGCCAGCTCACCCCTCGTTGGGGTCTCCACCGGGGAGCTGTTTTTT. Amino acid sequence: CASSPLVGVSTGELFF.

This clone was seen only a few times. This chain connects TRBV5-5 to TRBJ2-5; D call uncertain. There are 11 residues in the CDR3. The V gene lost 4 bases and the J gene lost 2 bases, with 3 bases spanning the gap. Germline V gene lookup returns CDR1 SGHKS and CDR2 YYEKEE (reference sequence). CDR3 nucleotide sequence: TGTGCCAGCAGCCTGCAAGAGACCCAGTACTTC. It translates to CASSLQETQYF.

The chain is built from TRBV11-1 and TRBJ2-4, with a weak D call TRBD1 (7 bases). CDR1 is SGHAT, CDR2 FQDESV, per germline (reference sequence). The CDR3 loop spans 15 amino acids. The V gene lost 4 bases and the J gene lost 9 bases, with 19 bases spanning the gap. The CDR3 loop is CASSSMTIQGGIQYF. CDR3 in DNA: TGTGCCAGCAGCTCAATGACGATTCAGGGGGGCATTCAGTACTTC.

The V call is TRBV15, the J call TRBJ1-2, with unresolved D. Germline-derived CDR1 and CDR2 are LNHNV and YYDKDF (reference sequence). CDR3 size: 15 residues. The V and J ends lost 0 bases and 4 bases respectively, with 12 bases between them. The CDR3 region is CATSRDRAAAYGYTF. In DNA form, the CDR3 reads TGTGCCACCAGCAGAGACCGGGCGGCCGCCTATGGCTACACCTTC.

The rearrangement uses TRBV18 and TRBJ2-3; 14 nucleotides match TRBD2. This CDR3 contains 17 residues. Per the germline V gene, CDR1 is KGHSH and CDR2 is LQKENI. Trimming at V came to 3 bases and at J to 1 base, leaving 3 bases not matched to a gene. CDR3 protein: CASSPRLAGGRTDTQYF. The CDR3 bases are TGTGCCAGCTCACCTAGACTAGCGGGGGGGCGCACAGATACGCAGTATTTT. Combining the CDR3 with reference TRBV18 and TRBJ2-3 gives the whole variable domain NAGVMQNPRHLVRRRGQEARLRCSPMKGHSHVYWYRQLPEEGLKFMVYLQKENIIDESGMPKERFSAEFPKEGPSILRIQQVVRGDSAAYFCASSPRLAGGRTDTQYFGPGTRLTVL.

The chain links TRBV5-4 to TRBJ2-7; D gene uncertain. Trimming took off 0 bases at V and 3 bases at J, with 7 bases between the two ends. CDR1 and CDR2 (germline): SGHNT, YYREEE (reference sequence). The length of the CDR3 is 13 residues. CDR3 loop: CASSLEQNYEQYF. In nucleotides, the CDR3 is TGTGCCAGCAGCTTGGAACAGAACTACGAGCAGTACTTC.

The CDR3 bases are TGTGCCAGCAGCCAGGACCGACGCTCCTACAATGAGCAGTTCTTC. Amino acids: CASSQDRRSYNEQFF. The chain couples TRBV7-2 to TRBJ2-1; D unresolved. Deletions cut 5 bases from V and 0 bases from J, with 11 bases between. The V gene's germline CDR1 is SGHTA and CDR2 FQGNSA. CDR3 length equals 15 residues. The full variable domain, rest sourced from reference TRBV7-2 and TRBJ2-1, is GAGVSQSPSNKVTEKGKDVELRCDPISGHTALYWYRQSLGQGLEFLIYFQGNSAPDKSGLPSDRFSAERTGGSVSTLTIQRTQQEDSAVYLCASSQDRRSYNEQFFGPGTRLTVL.

The V and J genes are TRBV6-5 and TRBJ2-7; D is possibly TRBD1 or TRBD2 (6 bases each). This CDR3 region has 14 residues. V was shortened by 2 bases and J by 4 bases, with 12 bases between the two germline ends. Germline V gives CDR1 MNHEY, CDR2 SVGAGI. The CDR3 DNA is TGTGCCAGCAGTTACGGTAGGGGGACTTACGAGCAGTACTTC. Translated: CASSYGRGTYEQYF.

The chain is built from TRBV2 and TRBJ2-5, with TRBD2 matching 7 bases. The germline V gene has CDR1 SNHLY and CDR2 FYNNEI. The CDR3 totals 15 residues. V lost 7 bases and J lost 9; bases outside the gene matches: 17. The CDR3 protein is CASTLPLGGGMPQYF. For the CDR3, the DNA is TGTGCCAGCACCCTTCCCCTAGGCGGGGGTATGCCCCAGTACTTC. Together with reference TRBV2 and TRBJ2-5, the CDR3 gives the full variable domain: EPEVTQTPSHQVTQMGQEVILRCVPISNHLYFYWYRQILGQKVEFLVSFYNNEISEKSEIFDDQFSVERPDGSNFTLKIRSTKLEDSAMYFCASTLPLGGGMPQYFGPGTRLLVL.

The chain is built from TRBV29-1 and TRBJ1-2; D is perhaps TRBD1 (5 bases). Trimming removed 8 bases from V and 3 bases from J, with 10 bases in between. Germline lookup yields CDR1 SQVTM and CDR2 ANQGSEA. The length of the CDR3 is 11 residues. CDR3: CSLGHDYGYTF. DNA for the CDR3: TGCAGCTTAGGACACGACTATGGCTACACCTTC.

This chain uses TRBV18 with TRBJ1-5, with a tentative D call TRBD1 (6 bases). With 5 bases removed from V and 6 bases from J, the gap between germline ends came to 11 bases. From germline, CDR1 is KGHSH and CDR2 LQKENI. The CDR3 covers 13 residues. The CDR3 bases are TGTGCCAGCTCAGCGAAACAGGGTCAGCCCCAGCATTTT. Translated, it gives CASSAKQGQPQHF.

The genes are TRBV4-1 and TRBJ2-5; the match to TRBD2 covers 10 bases. The V segment lost 2 bases and the J segment 5 bases; nucleotides outside the gene matches: 11. The CDR3 is made up of 17 amino acids. CDR1 is MGHRA and CDR2 is YSYEKL in the germline V gene. CDR3 in DNA: TGCGCCAGCAGCCAACGTAGGTTTGGGACTAGCGAGGAGACCCAGTACTTC. Amino acid sequence: CASSQRRFGTSEETQYF.

This clone has more than one count but fewer than ten. The chain couples TRBV18 to TRBJ1-6; tentatively, D is TRBD1 (6 bases). Germline CDR1 reads KGHSH; CDR2 reads LQKENI. CDR3 length: 18 amino acids. Trimming stripped 5 bases from V and 5 bases from J, with 22 bases between. Written as DNA, the CDR3 is TGTGCCAGCTCAAGTGGCAGGGGTTGGGCGAGTGATAATTCACCCCTCCACTTT. Protein sequence: CASSSGRGWASDNSPLHF.

The genes are TRBV6-1 and TRBJ2-2; D not certain. CDR1 is MNHNS and CDR2 is SASEGT in the germline V gene. The CDR3 has 12 residues. Trimming removed 6 bases at V and 8 bases at J, with 10 bases between. The CDR3 protein is CASRTGTGELFF. Written as DNA, the CDR3 is TGTGCCAGCAGAACCGGAACAGGGGAGCTGTTTTTT.

This chain links TRBV5-4 with TRBJ1-1, with 7 bases that match TRBD1. V trimming: 2 bases; J trimming: 3 bases; junction bases outside the gene matches: 1. The CDR3 totals 13 residues. Germline V gene lookup returns CDR1 SGHNT and CDR2 YYREEE (reference sequence). CDR3: CASSFQGDTEAFF. In DNA, the CDR3 is TGTGCCAGCAGCTTCCAGGGGGACACTGAAGCTTTCTTT.

In its sample, this clone was seen a few times. V and J are TRBV30 and TRBJ2-6, with D possibly TRBD1 on 5 matching bases. Germline V gene data show CDR1 as GTSNPN and CDR2 as SVGIG (reference sequence). This CDR3 spans 17 amino acids. V lost 5 bases and J lost 0, with 17 bases in between. In nucleotides, the CDR3 is TGTGCCTGGGCTGAAGGGGCTTTAAGCTCTGGGGCCAACGTCCTGACTTTC. Translation gives CAWAEGALSSGANVLTF.

This chain connects TRBV7-2 to TRBJ2-5; no clear D. Germline V CDR1 and CDR2: SGHTA, FQGNSA. The V and J ends lost 1 base and 3 bases respectively, with 9 bases between them. CDR3 length: 14 amino acids. CDR3 sequence (DNA): TGTGCCAGCAGCTTAGGGTTTACTAAAGAGACCCAGTACTTC. As protein: CASSLGFTKETQYF.

This chain connects TRBV19 to TRBJ2-1; 12 bases are shared with TRBD2. In germline, CDR1 is LNHDA, CDR2 SQIVND (reference sequence). The V gene end was trimmed by 3 bases and the J gene end by 7 bases; junction bases not matched to a gene: 7. There are 16 residues in the CDR3. The CDR3 is CASSIQLAGGRNEQFF. The CDR3 DNA reads TGTGCCAGTAGTATTCAACTAGCGGGGGGCCGGAATGAGCAGTTCTTC.

V and J are TRBV2 and TRBJ2-3; TRBD1 aligns across 9 bases. Per germline, CDR1 SNHLY and CDR2 FYNNEI. Germline trimming cut 6 bases from V and 6 bases from J; bases unmatched to any gene: 10. This CDR3 is built from 15 residues. The CDR3 DNA follows: TGTGCCAGCAGCGACCGGACAGGGGATGGGGATACGCAGTATTTT. Protein: CASSDRTGDGDTQYF. Full variable domain (rest looked up from reference TRBV2 and TRBJ2-3): EPEVTQTPSHQVTQMGQEVILRCVPISNHLYFYWYRQILGQKVEFLVSFYNNEISEKSEIFDDQFSVERPDGSNFTLKIRSTKLEDSAMYFCASSDRTGDGDTQYFGPGTRLTVL.

This sequence joins TRBV27 and TRBJ1-6; D remains unclear. This CDR3 contains 16 residues. Trimming cost V 1 base and J 5 bases, with 12 bases left between them. Germline V CDR1 and CDR2: MNHEY, SMNVEV (reference sequence). CDR3 residues: CASSLFSGRNNSPLHF. DNA of the CDR3: TGTGCCAGCAGTTTATTCTCTGGACGGAATAATTCACCCCTCCACTTT.

The table lists this clone with a few counts. V usage is TRBV4-2 and J usage is TRBJ1-4; 9 bases fit TRBD1. J was trimmed by 6 bases and V by 4 bases; bases with no gene match: 6. This CDR3 spans 15 amino acids. Per the germline V gene, CDR1 is LGHNA and CDR2 is YNFKEQ. CDR3: CASSPDRGGDEKLFF. DNA of the CDR3: TGTGCCAGCAGCCCCGACAGGGGGGGGGATGAAAAACTGTTTTTT.

Points on this clone: The junction departs from the called germline gene at one end, perhaps through a read error. J is TRBJ1-1 and V is TRBV29-1; unclear D gene. This CDR3 region has 10 residues. CDR1 is SQVTM, CDR2 ANQGSEA, per germline. The CDR3 nucleotides read TGCAGCGTGGAAGGACCCAGGCTTGTCTTT. Its protein product is CSVEGPRLVF.

V is TRBV7-9 and J is TRBJ1-2; possibly TRBD1 for D (5 bases). Germline CDR1 and CDR2: SEHNR and FQNEAQ (reference sequence). The CDR3 runs to 15 residues. The germline V and J ends were trimmed by 0 bases and 10 bases, with 18 bases remaining between them. The DNA of the CDR3 is TGTGCCAGCAGCTTAGCAAGGTCAGGACACCCCATCTACACCTTC. Its protein product is CASSLARSGHPIYTF.

This clone was counted only a few times. The gene calls are TRBV19 and TRBJ2-2, with D perhaps TRBD1 or TRBD2 (5 bases each). Trimming took 3 bases from V and 6 from J, leaving 11 bases between them. CDR1 LNHDA and CDR2 SQIVND come from the germline V gene (reference sequence). This CDR3 is 14 amino acids long. CDR3 bases: TGTGCCAGTAGTATTGATGGGGGATCCGGGGAGCTGTTTTTT. Its protein product is CASSIDGGSGELFF.